This T cell receptor (beta chain) was profiled in a study of human T cells and chemical hapten exposure. Study-level background: The sensitizing agent was 2% DPC, placed on roughly 2 cm by roughly 2 cm of upper inner arm skin. The study's findings and limits: No change in TCRs above 1 in 1000 frequency was produced by DPC sensitization.

From the RACE reads, TCRdb called clonotypes with MiXCR, one entry per CDR3 protein. Of some 97,000 distinct CDR3 sequences in the sample, 27% were seen once. CDR1 is LGHNA and CDR2 is YNFKEQ in the germline V gene. With V trimmed by 1 base and J by 8 bases, 9 bases remained unmatched. The CDR3 consists of 16 residues. Specified time point: patch test 3, about 24 weeks after DPC sensitization. Treatment reported: therapeutic diphenylcyclopropenone sensitization with weekly scalp DPC. Total RNA was isolated from unfractionated whole blood. In its sample, this clonotype was seen once. The antigen is not known.

This sample comprised whole blood, obtained in connection with sensitization to the hapten diphenylcyclopropenone (DPC). The chain couples TRBV4-2 to TRBJ2-1; 9 nucleotides agree with TRBD2. This receptor was identified in a man aged 35 to 55 with alopecia areata. Some clones in this sample may be carry-over from other donors' samples. Written as DNA, the CDR3 is TGTGCCAGCAGCCAAGGCTCTGCGGGAGGGAGTGATGAGCAGTTCTTC. This codes for CASSQGSAGGSDEQFF.